This T cell receptor (beta chain) stems from a study of early T cells in non-severe SARS-CoV-2 infection. About the research overall: It was bulk RNA from unsorted whole blood that was sequenced, and the chains were unpaired.

The CDR3 runs 13 residues. Germline trimming cut 5 bases from V and 4 bases from J; bases unmatched to any gene: 3. CDR1 MNHEY and CDR2 SMNVEV come from the germline V gene (reference sequence). This clonotype was seen many times. TCRdb re-analysed the 5' RACE reads in MiXCR, keeping a single row per CDR3 protein. The sample yields 75,000 to 90,000 distinct CDR3 sequences, about 10% seen once. The specimen was whole blood, collected at baseline. The genes are TRBV27 and TRBJ1-2, with 8 nucleotides matching TRBD1. The receptor comes from an adult who was a healthcare worker with PCR-confirmed SARS-CoV-2 infection or an uninfected control (not recorded which). CDR3 coding DNA: TGTGCCAGCAGTCCGACAGGGGTCTATGGCTACACCTTC. Residues: CASSPTGVYGYTF.